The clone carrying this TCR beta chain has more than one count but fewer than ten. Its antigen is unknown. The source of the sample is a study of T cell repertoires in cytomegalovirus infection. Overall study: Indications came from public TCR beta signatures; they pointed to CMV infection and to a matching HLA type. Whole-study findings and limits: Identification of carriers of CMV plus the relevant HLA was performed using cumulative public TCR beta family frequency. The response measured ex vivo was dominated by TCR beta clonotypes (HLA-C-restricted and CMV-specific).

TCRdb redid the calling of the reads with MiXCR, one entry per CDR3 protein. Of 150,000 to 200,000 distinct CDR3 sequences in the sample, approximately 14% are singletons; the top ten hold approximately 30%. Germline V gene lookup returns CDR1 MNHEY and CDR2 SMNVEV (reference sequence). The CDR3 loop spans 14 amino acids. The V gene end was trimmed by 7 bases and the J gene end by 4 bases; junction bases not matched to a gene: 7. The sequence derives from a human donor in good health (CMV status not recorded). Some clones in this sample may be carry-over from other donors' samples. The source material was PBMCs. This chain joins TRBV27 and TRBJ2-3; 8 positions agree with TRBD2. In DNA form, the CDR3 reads TGTGCCAGCACCTCGGGGGGGCCCCCAGATACGCAGTATTTT. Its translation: CASTSGGPPDTQYF.